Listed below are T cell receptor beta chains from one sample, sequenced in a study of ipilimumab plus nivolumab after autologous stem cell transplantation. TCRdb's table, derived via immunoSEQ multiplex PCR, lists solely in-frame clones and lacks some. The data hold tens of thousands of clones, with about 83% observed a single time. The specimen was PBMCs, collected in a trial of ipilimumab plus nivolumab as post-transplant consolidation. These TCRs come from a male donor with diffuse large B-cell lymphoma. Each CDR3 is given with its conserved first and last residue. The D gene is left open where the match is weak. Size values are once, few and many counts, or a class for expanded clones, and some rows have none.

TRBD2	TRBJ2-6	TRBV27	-	TGTGCCAGCAGTGGGAGGACTAGCGGGCCGAGCTCTGGGGCCAACGTCCTGACTTTC	CASSGRTSGPSSGANVLTF
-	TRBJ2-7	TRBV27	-	TGTGCCAGCAGACCCCGACGGGTTTCCGGACAAGCCTCCTACGAGCAGTACTTC	CASRPRRVSGQASYEQYF
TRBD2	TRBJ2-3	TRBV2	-	TGTGCCAGCAGTGAGGGACTAGCGGGGGGCTCTAGCACAGATACGCAGTATTTT	CASSEGLAGGSSTDTQYF
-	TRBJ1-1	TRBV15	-	TGTGCCACCAGCGGAGGTCGGAGGGCAGGGGTTAACCCTGAAGCTTTCTTT	CATSGGRRAGVNPEAFF
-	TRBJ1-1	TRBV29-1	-	TGCAGCGTTGAGAGGACGGTGAACACTGAAGCTTTCTTT	CSVERTVNTEAFF
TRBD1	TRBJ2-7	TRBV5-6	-	TGTGCCAGCAGCTTGCAATATCGACAGGGGATATCCTACGAGCAGTACTTC	CASSLQYRQGISYEQYF
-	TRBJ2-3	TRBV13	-	TGTGCCAGCAGCGCCATAGATACGCAGTATTTT	CASSAIDTQYF
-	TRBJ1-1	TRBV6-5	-	TGTGCCAGCAGTTACATCGGGGGTACAGAAGCTTTCTTT	CASSYIGGTEAFF
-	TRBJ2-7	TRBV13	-	TGTGCCAGCAGCCTACGGTCGGGGGTCTACGAGCAGTACTTC	CASSLRSGVYEQYF
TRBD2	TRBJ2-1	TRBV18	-	TGTGCCAGCTCACCAGGGACGGGGGGGATCAATGAGCAGTTCTTC	CASSPGTGGINEQFF
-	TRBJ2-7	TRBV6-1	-	TGTGCCAGCAGTGAAGTTGTGGGGGCGACCTCCTACGAGCAGTACTTC	CASSEVVGATSYEQYF
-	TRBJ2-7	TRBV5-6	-	TGTGCCAGCAGCTTGGTTAACAACTACGAGCAGTACTTC	CASSLVNNYEQYF
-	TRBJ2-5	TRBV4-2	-	TGTGCCAGCAGCTCCAGGACAGTCCAAGAGACCCAGTACTTC	CASSSRTVQETQYF
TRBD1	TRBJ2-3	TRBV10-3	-	TGTGCCACCCGAGGGGGACAGGGAAGGGATACGCAGTATTTT	CATRGGQGRDTQYF
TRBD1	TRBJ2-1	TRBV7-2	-	TGTGCCAGCAGCCAGACAGGGAGACGGACGTTCTTC	CASSQTGRRTFF
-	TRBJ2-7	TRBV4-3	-	TGCGCCAGCAGCCAAGATGGGATCAACGGGGCCTACGAGCAGTACTTC	CASSQDGINGAYEQYF
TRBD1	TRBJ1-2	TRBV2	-	TGTGCCAGCAGAGTACTCCCGGGACAGACTCATCTCCGCTACACCTTC	CASRVLPGQTHLRYTF
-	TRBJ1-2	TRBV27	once	TGTGCCAGCAGTCCGAGAGTGAGCGGGGCTAACTATGGCTACACCTTC	CASSPRVSGANYGYTF
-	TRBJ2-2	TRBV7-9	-	TGTGCCAGCAGCCCGGGACTGACCGGGGAGCTGTTTTTT	CASSPGLTGELFF
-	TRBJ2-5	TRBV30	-	TGTGCCTGGTCCGGACACCTCGAGACCCAGTACTTC	CAWSGHLETQYF
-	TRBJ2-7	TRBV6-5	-	TGTGCCAGCAGTTACTTTGGACTCTCCTACGAGCAGTACTTC	CASSYFGLSYEQYF
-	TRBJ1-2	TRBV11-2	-	TGTGCCAGCAGCCTGGGACGGAATAACTATGGCTACACCTTC	CASSLGRNNYGYTF
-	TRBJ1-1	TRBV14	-	TGTGCCAGCAGCCAAAAAAAAGGGGTTTCGGGTACTGAAGCTTTCTTT	CASSQKKGVSGTEAFF
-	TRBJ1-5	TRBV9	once	TGTGCCAGCAGCGCCGGGAACCCTTATAGCAATCAGCCCCAGCATTTT	CASSAGNPYSNQPQHF
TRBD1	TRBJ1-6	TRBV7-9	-	TGTGCCAGCAGCTCCGCCGGGACAGCAGTTAATTCACCCCTCCACTTT	CASSSAGTAVNSPLHF
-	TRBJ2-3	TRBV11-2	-	TGTGCCAGCAGCTTAGATCTTGTTCGGGATCTAAGCACAGATACGCAGTATTTT	CASSLDLVRDLSTDTQYF
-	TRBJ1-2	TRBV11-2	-	TGTGCCAGCAGCTTATGGGACTTCTATGGCTACACCTTC	CASSLWDFYGYTF
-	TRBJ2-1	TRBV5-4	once	TGTGCCAGCAGCTACGGGGGTTTCAGCTCCTACAATGAGCAGTTCTTC	CASSYGGFSSYNEQFF
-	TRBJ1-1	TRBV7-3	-	TGTGCCAGCAGCTTGGGTTCGGGGACATCAGAATTGAACACTGAAGCTTTCTTT	CASSLGSGTSELNTEAFF
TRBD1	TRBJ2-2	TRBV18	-	TGTGCCAGCTCACCGAAAGGACAGGGTAAATCCGGGGAGCTGTTTTTT	CASSPKGQGKSGELFF
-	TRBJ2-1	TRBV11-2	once	TGTGCCAGCAGCTTAGGGACTGCTAGGAATGAGCAGTTCTTC	CASSLGTARNEQFF
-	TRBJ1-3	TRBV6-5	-	TGTGCCACCCAACCGAGCTCTGGAAACACCATATATTTT	CATQPSSGNTIYF
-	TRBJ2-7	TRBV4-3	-	TGCGCCAGCAGCCAAGAGTCTGGGAGCGAGCAGTACTTC	CASSQESGSEQYF